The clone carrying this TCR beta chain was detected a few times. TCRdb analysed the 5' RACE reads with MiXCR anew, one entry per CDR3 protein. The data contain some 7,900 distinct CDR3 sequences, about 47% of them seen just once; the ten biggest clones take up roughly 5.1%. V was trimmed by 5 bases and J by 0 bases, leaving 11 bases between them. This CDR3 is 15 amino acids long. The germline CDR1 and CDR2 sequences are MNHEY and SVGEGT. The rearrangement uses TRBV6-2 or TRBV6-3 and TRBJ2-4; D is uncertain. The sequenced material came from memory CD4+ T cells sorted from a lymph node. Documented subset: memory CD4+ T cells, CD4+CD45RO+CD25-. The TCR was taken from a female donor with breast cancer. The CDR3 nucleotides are TGTGCCAGCAGTCATAAAAGCCTAGCCAAAAACATTCAGTACTTC. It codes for CASSHKSLAKNIQYF.